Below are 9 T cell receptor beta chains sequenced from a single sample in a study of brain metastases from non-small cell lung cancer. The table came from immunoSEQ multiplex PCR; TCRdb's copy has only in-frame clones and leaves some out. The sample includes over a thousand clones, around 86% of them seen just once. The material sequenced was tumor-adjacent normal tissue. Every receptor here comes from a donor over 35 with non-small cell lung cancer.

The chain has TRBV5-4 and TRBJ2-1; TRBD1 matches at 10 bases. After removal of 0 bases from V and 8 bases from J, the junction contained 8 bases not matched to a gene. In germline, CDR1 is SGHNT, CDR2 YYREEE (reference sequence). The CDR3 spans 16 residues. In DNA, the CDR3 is TGTGCCAGCAGCTTGGGGGTGGGGACAGGGGACGATGAGCAGTTCTTC. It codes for CASSLGVGTGDDEQFF.

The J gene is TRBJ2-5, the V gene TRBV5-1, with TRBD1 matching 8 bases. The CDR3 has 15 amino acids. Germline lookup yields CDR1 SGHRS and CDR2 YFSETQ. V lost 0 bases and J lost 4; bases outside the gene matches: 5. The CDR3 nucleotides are TGCGCCAGCAGCTTGGCCCCAGGGGGCTTAGAGACCCAGTACTTC. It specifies CASSLAPGGLETQYF.

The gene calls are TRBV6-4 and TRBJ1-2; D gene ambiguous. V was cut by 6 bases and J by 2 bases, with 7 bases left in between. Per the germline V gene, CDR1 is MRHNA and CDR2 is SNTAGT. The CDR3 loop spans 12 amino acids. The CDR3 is CASRDHNYGYTF. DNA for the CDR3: TGTGCCAGCAGGGATCACAACTATGGCTACACCTTC.

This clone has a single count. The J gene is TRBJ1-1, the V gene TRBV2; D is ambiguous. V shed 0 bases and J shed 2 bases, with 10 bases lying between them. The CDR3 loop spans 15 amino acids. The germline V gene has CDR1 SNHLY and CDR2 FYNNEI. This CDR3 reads CASSEAGIGNTEAFF. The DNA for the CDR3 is TGTGCCAGCAGTGAAGCGGGGATAGGAAACACTGAAGCTTTCTTT.

The DNA of the CDR3 is TGTGCCAGCAGGGAGGAGGCGGGACAGCCCCAGCATTTT. This encodes CASREEAGQPQHF. The chain employs TRBV28 and TRBJ1-5; D remains ambiguous. CDR3 size: 13 residues. Trimming pared 6 bases from V and 7 bases from J, leaving 13 bases between. The V gene's germline CDR1 is MDHEN and CDR2 SYDVKM.

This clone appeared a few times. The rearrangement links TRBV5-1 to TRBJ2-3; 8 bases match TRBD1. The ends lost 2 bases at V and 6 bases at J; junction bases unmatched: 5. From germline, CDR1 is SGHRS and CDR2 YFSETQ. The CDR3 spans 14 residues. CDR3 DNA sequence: TGCGCCAGCAGCTTTGGACAGGGTGGGGATACGCAGTATTTT. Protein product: CASSFGQGGDTQYF.

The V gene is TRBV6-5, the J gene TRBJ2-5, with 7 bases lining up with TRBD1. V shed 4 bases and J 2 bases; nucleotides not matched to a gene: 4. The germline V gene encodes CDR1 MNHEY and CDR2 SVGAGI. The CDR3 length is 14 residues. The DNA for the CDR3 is TGTGCCAGCAGTTTGGACAGGCTTCAAGAGACCCAGTACTTC. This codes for CASSLDRLQETQYF.

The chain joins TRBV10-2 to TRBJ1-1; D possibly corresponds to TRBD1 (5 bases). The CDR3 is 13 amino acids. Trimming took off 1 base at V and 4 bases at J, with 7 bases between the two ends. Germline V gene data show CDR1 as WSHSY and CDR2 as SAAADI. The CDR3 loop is CASSEWGTTEAFF. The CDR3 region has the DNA TGCGCCAGCAGTGAGTGGGGGACCACTGAAGCTTTCTTT.

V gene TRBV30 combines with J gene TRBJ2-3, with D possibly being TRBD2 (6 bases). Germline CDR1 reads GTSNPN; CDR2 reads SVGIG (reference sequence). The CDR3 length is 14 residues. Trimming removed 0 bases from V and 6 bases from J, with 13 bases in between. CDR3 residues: CAWSVIGSPDTQYF. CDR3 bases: TGTGCCTGGAGTGTGATCGGGAGTCCGGATACGCAGTATTTT.